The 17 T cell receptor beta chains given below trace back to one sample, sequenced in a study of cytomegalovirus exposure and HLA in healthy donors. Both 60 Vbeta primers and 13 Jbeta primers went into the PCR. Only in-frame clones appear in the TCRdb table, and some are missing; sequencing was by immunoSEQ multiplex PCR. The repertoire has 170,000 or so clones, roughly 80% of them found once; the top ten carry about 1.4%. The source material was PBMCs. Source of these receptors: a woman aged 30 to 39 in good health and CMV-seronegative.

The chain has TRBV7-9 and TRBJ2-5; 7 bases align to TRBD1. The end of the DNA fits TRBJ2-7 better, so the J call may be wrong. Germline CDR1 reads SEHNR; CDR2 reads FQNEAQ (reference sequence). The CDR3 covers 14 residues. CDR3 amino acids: CASSLVGQSYEQYF. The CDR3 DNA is TGTGCCAGCAGCTTAGTGGGACAGAGCTACGAGCAGTACTTC.

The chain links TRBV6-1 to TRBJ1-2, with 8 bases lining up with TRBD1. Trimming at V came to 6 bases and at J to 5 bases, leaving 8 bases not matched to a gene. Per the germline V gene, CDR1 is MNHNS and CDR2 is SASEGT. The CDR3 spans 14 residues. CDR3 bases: TGTGCCAGCAGATCCGGTACAGGGGGGTATGGCTACACCTTC. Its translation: CASRSGTGGYGYTF.

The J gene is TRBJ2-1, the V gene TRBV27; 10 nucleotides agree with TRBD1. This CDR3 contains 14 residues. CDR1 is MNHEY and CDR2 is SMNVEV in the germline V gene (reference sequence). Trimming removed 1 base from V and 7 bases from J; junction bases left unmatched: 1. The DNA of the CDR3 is TGTGCCAGCAGTTTATGGACAGGGGGGAATGAGCAGTTCTTC. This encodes CASSLWTGGNEQFF.

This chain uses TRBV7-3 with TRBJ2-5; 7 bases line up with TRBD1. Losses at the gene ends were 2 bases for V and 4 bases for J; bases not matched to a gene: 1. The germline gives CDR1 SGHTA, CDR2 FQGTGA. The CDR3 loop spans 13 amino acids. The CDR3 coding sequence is TGTGCCAGCAGCTTAGGGACAGCAGAGACCCAGTACTTC. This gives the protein CASSLGTAETQYF.

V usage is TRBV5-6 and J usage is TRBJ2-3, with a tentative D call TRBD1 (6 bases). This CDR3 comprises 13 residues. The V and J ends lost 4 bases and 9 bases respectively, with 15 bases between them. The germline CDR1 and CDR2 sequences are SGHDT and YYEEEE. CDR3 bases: TGTGCCAGCAGCGGGACACCCCGACAAACGCAGTATTTT. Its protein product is CASSGTPRQTQYF. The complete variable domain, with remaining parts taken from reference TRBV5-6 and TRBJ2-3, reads DAGVTQSPTHLIKTRGQQVTLRCSPKSGHDTVSWYQQALGQGPQFIFQYYEEEERQRGNFPDRFSGHQFPNYSSELNVNALLLGDSALYLCASSGTPRQTQYFGPGTRLTVL.

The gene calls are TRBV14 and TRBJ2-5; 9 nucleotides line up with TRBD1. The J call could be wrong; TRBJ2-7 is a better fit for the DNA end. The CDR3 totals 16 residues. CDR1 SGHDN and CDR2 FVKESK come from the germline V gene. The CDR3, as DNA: TGTGCCAGCAGCCAGCCGGGACAGGGCTCTACCTACGAGCAGTACTTC. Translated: CASSQPGQGSTYEQYF.

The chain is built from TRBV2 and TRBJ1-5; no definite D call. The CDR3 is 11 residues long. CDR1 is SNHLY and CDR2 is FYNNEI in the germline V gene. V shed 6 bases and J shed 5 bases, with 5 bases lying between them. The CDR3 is CASRRDQPQHF. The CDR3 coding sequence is TGTGCCAGCAGGCGGGATCAGCCCCAGCATTTT.

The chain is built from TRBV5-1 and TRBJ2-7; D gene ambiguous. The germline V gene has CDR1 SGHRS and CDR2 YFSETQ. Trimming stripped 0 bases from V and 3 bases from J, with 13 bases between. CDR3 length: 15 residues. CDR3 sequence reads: CASSLGSGPIYEQYF. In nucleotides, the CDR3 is TGCGCCAGCAGCTTGGGAAGTGGGCCCATCTACGAGCAGTACTTC.

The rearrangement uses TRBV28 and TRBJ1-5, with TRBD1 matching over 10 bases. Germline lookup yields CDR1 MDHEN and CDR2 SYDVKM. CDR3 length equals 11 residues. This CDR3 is CSGTGDQPQHF. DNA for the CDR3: TGTTCCGGGACAGGGGATCAGCCCCAGCATTTT.

In nucleotides, the CDR3 is TGTGCCAGCAACCCTCAGGGGGCCGGGCAGCCCCAGCATTTT. Its protein is CASNPQGAGQPQHF. The chain is built from TRBV2 and TRBJ1-5; 8 bases are a match to TRBD1. V was pared by 7 bases and J by 7 bases, with 9 bases of the junction left unmatched. Germline-derived CDR1 and CDR2 are SNHLY and FYNNEI. The CDR3 covers 14 residues.

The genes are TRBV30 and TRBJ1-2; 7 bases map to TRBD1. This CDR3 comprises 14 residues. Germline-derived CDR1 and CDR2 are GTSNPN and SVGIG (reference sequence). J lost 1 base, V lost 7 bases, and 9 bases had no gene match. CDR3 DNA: TGTGCCTTTACAGGGGTGGGGGGTAACTATGGCTACACCTTC. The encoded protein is CAFTGVGGNYGYTF.

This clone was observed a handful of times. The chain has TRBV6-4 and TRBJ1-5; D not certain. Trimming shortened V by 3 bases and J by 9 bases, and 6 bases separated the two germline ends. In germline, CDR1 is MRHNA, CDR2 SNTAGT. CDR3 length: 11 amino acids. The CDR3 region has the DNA TGTGCCAGCAGTGAGCCAGGGCCCCAGCATTTT. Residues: CASSEPGPQHF.

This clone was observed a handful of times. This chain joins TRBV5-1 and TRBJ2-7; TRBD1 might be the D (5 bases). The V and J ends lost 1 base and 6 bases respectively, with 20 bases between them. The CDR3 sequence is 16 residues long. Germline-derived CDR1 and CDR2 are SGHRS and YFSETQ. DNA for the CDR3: TGCGCCAGCAGCTTGCTTAGTGGCAGGGCCGTGGGCGAGCAGTACTTC. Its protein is CASSLLSGRAVGEQYF. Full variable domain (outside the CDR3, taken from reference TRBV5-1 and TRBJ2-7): KAGVTQTPRYLIKTRGQQVTLSCSPISGHRSVSWYQQTPGQGLQFLFEYFSETQRNKGNFPGRFSGRQFSNSRSEMNVSTLELGDSALYLCASSLLSGRAVGEQYFGPGTRLTVT.

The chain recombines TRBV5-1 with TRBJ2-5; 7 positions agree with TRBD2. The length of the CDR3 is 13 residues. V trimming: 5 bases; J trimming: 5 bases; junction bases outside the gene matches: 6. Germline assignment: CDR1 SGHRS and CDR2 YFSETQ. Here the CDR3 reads CASSIAGGETQYF. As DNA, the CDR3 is TGCGCCAGCAGTATAGCGGGCGGCGAGACCCAGTACTTC.

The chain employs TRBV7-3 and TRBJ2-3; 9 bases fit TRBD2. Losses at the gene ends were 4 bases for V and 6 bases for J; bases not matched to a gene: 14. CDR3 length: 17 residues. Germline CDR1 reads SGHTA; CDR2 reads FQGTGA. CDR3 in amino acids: CASSSLGGGGAPDTQYF. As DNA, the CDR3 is TGTGCCAGCAGCTCCTTGGGGGGCGGGGGGGCCCCCGATACGCAGTATTTT.

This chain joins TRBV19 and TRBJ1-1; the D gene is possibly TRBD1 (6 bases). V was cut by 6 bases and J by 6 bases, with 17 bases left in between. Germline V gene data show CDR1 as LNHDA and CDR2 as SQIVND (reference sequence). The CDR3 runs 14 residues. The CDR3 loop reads CASSQGSGRAEAFF. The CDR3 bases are TGTGCCAGTAGCCAGGGGTCAGGAAGGGCTGAAGCTTTCTTT.

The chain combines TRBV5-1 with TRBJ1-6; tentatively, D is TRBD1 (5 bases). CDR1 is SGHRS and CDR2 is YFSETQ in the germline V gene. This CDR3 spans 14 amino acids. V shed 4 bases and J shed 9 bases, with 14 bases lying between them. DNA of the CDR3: TGCGCCAGCAGCATCCGGGCCGGGGGTTCACCCCTCCACTTT. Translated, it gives CASSIRAGGSPLHF.